This T cell receptor (beta chain) was observed in a study of T cell repertoires in cytomegalovirus infection. The overall study: CMV infection plus the matching HLA type was flagged by public TCR beta signatures.

The germline gives CDR1 SGHNT, CDR2 YENEEA. The CDR3 is 13 amino acids. V lost 6 bases and J lost 6, with 13 bases in between. TCRdb ran MiXCR on the reads and lists one entry per CDR3 protein. The profile shows roughly 990,000 distinct CDR3 sequences, roughly 30% of them singletons. As to this clonotype: What it binds is not known.

This chain uses TRBV11-3 with TRBJ2-3; the D is unclear. Sequencing used cultured CD8+ T cells from PBMCs, obtained from culture after CMV antigen stimulation. This receptor was taken from a human donor in good health (CMV status not recorded). Some clones in this sample may be carry-over from other donors' samples. CDR3: CASRGRSSDTQYF. The CDR3 DNA reads as TGTGCCAGCAGGGGTAGGAGCTCTGATACGCAGTATTTT. Supplemented by reference TRBV11-3 and TRBJ2-3, the full variable domain reads EAGVVQSPRYKIIEKKQPVAFWCNPISGHNTLYWYLQNLGQGPELLIRYENEEAVDDSQLPKDRFSAERLKGVDSTLKIQPAELGDSAVYLCASRGRSSDTQYFGPGTRLTVL.